A selection of T cell receptor beta chains follows, all from one sample in a study of T cells in Graves' hyperthyroidism and ophthalmopathy. TCRdb itself ran the multiplex PCR reads through MiXCR, one entry per CDR3 protein. This table has fewer than 800,000 distinct CDR3 sequences, around 15% appearing once. The sequenced sample consisted of blood. Receptors originate from a man between 18 and 35 years old with Graves' hyperthyroidism. The CDR3 runs from the conserved cysteine through the conserved F or W. D genes are given only for firm matches. Part of the rows lack a size; the others show once, few, many or a class for expanded clones.

cdr3_aa	cdr3_nt	d_call	v_call	j_call	clone_size
CASSILAGASEQYF	TGTGCCAGCAGTATTCTAGCGGGAGCATCCGAGCAGTACTTC	TRBD2	TRBV2	TRBJ2-7	few
CASSLYTGRIMYNEQFF	TGTGCCAGCAGTTTATATACCGGACGGATCATGTACAATGAGCAGTTCTTC	NA	TRBV28	TRBJ2-1	many
CASRIQGSHEQYF	TGTGCCAGCAGGATACAGGGGAGCCACGAGCAGTACTTC	TRBD1	TRBV11-2	TRBJ2-7	many
CSARDPSGGIGQPQHF	TGCAGTGCTAGAGATCCCTCTGGGGGAATAGGTCAGCCCCAGCATTTT	NA	TRBV20-1	TRBJ1-5	NA
CASNRGRTDTQYF	TGTGCCAGTAACAGGGGGCGCACAGATACGCAGTATTTT	TRBD1	TRBV19	TRBJ2-3	few
CASSIGHPYEQYF	TGTGCCAGTAGTATCGGACACCCCTACGAGCAGTACTTC	NA	TRBV19	TRBJ2-7	NA
CASSWGGLGTEAFF	TGTGCCAGCAGTTGGGGAGGGCTGGGCACTGAAGCTTTCTTT	NA	TRBV12-3/TRBV12-4	TRBJ1-1	many
CASSVEGSVPYNEQFF	TGTGCCAGCAGTGTGGAGGGGAGCGTCCCCTACAATGAGCAGTTCTTC	NA	TRBV2	TRBJ2-1	many
CASSLAASGGYNEQFF	TGTGCCAGCAGTCTCGCGGCTAGCGGAGGATACAATGAGCAGTTCTTC	TRBD2	TRBV6-1	TRBJ2-1	NA
CASSQGEGREQYF	TGCGCCAGCAGCCAAGGGGAGGGCCGGGAGCAGTACTTC	TRBD2	TRBV4-1	TRBJ2-7	few
CASSAGVRTGELFF	TGTGCCAGCAGCGCAGGGGTGCGGACCGGGGAGCTGTTTTTT	NA	TRBV27	TRBJ2-2	few
CATSRDPTPAGNTIYF	TGTGCCACCAGCAGAGATCCCACGCCGGCAGGAAACACCATATATTTT	NA	TRBV15	TRBJ1-3	NA
CAAGSSYNEQFF	TGTGCCGCGGGGAGCTCCTACAATGAGCAGTTCTTC	NA	TRBV10-3	TRBJ2-1	many
CASSLWGKGNQPQHF	TGTGCCAGTAGTTTGTGGGGCAAGGGCAATCAGCCCCAGCATTTT	NA	TRBV19	TRBJ1-5	few
CSAITGASYEQYF	TGCAGTGCTATTACCGGGGCTTCCTACGAGCAGTACTTC	NA	TRBV20-1	TRBJ2-7	NA
CASSVEGAVYQPQHF	TGTGCCAGCAGCGTAGAGGGGGCGGTGTATCAGCCCCAGCATTTT	TRBD1	TRBV9	TRBJ1-5	NA
CASSSTSGSVYEQFF	TGTGCCAGCAGCTCAACTAGCGGGAGCGTTTATGAGCAGTTCTTC	TRBD2	TRBV11-2	TRBJ2-1	NA
CASRSGLAGSTDTQYF	TGTGCCAGCAGATCCGGACTAGCGGGTAGCACAGATACGCAGTATTTT	TRBD2	TRBV7-2	TRBJ2-3	many
CASSQPGTSGRTNTGELFF	TGTGCCAGCAGCCAACCTGGGACTAGCGGGAGGACTAACACCGGGGAGCTGTTTTTT	TRBD2	TRBV3-1	TRBJ2-2	many
CASSPRDRRTLYEQYF	TGTGCCAGCTCACCACGGGACAGACGAACCCTCTACGAGCAGTACTTC	TRBD1	TRBV18	TRBJ2-7	NA
CATQGGQGVYEQYF	TGTGCCACCCAAGGAGGGCAGGGGGTCTACGAGCAGTACTTC	NA	TRBV2	TRBJ2-7	many
CASSPSGTHTGDTQYF	TGTGCCAGCAGCCCGAGCGGGACGCACACAGGGGATACGCAGTATTTT	NA	TRBV11-2	TRBJ2-3	many
CASSLGPGDIQYF	TGTGCCAGCAGCTTAGGCCCGGGGGACATTCAGTACTTC	NA	TRBV7-2	TRBJ2-4	few
CASSQRAGTGSTDTQYF	TGCGCCAGCAGCCAAAGAGCCGGGACAGGGAGCACAGATACGCAGTATTTT	TRBD1	TRBV4-3	TRBJ2-3	NA
CASTFRTGDKTQYF	TGTGCCAGCACATTCCGGACAGGAGACAAGACCCAGTACTTC	TRBD1	TRBV2	TRBJ2-5	few
CSARDPGQGEEKLFF	TGCAGTGCTAGAGATCCGGGGCAGGGAGAAGAAAAACTGTTTTTT	NA	TRBV20-1	TRBJ1-4	few
CASSPGDRRWGYTF	TGTGCCAGCAGCCCGGGGGACAGGCGGTGGGGCTACACCTTC	TRBD1	TRBV28	TRBJ1-2	NA
CSAEYGREDGEQFF	TGCAGTGCGGAATACGGACGGGAGGATGGTGAGCAGTTCTTC	TRBD2	TRBV20-1	TRBJ2-1	few
CASSSVGEETQYF	TGTGCCAGCAGTTCGGTGGGGGAGGAGACCCAGTACTTC	NA	TRBV28	TRBJ2-5	few
CASSEAGRGEYTEAFF	TGTGCCAGCAGTGAAGCAGGCAGGGGCGAGTACACTGAAGCTTTCTTT	NA	TRBV6-1	TRBJ1-1	many
CASSVGDNQPQHF	TGTGCCAGCAGCGTAGGAGACAATCAGCCCCAGCATTTT	NA	TRBV9	TRBJ1-5	NA
CASSVTGGTEAFF	TGTGCCAGCAGCGTAACAGGGGGGACAGAAGCTTTCTTT	TRBD1	TRBV9	TRBJ1-1	many
CASSLTESTDTQYF	TGCGCCAGCAGCTTGACTGAAAGCACAGATACGCAGTATTTT	NA	TRBV5-1	TRBJ2-3	many
CASSQVEGATEAFF	TGCGCCAGCAGCCAAGTCGAGGGAGCCACTGAAGCTTTCTTT	NA	TRBV4-1	TRBJ1-1	few
CSAKSGTPSGYTF	TGCAGTGCTAAGTCAGGGACCCCGTCAGGCTACACCTTC	NA	TRBV20-1	TRBJ1-2	NA
CSASLFFAVDTQYF	TGCAGTGCTAGTCTCTTTTTCGCTGTGGATACGCAGTATTTT	NA	TRBV20-1	TRBJ2-3	many
CASSPTGTGANVLTF	TGTGCCAGCAGCCCGACAGGGACTGGGGCCAACGTCCTGACTTTC	TRBD1	TRBV7-9	TRBJ2-6	few
CASSLDVGRQETQYF	TGTGCCAGCAGCTTAGATGTCGGTCGGCAAGAGACCCAGTACTTC	NA	TRBV7-2	TRBJ2-5	many
CASSLAGGTGVEQYF	TGCGCCAGCAGCTTGGCCGGCGGGACAGGGGTCGAGCAGTACTTC	TRBD1	TRBV5-1	TRBJ2-7	NA
CASSFQPGTGELFF	TGTGCCAGCAGTTTTCAACCGGGGACCGGGGAGCTGTTTTTT	NA	TRBV7-6	TRBJ2-2	few
CASSLVLETYEQYF	TGTGCCAGCAGCTTGGTACTAGAGACCTACGAGCAGTACTTC	NA	TRBV5-5	TRBJ2-7	many
CSAPGGSYNEQFF	TGCAGTGCCCCAGGGGGGTCCTACAATGAGCAGTTCTTC	NA	TRBV20-1	TRBJ2-1	NA